This T cell receptor beta chain was retrieved from a study of T cell clonality in common variable immunodeficiency (dated by TCRdb to about 2015). What the research found in general, with its limitations: Increased TCRbeta clonality was found in CVID subjects compared with healthy controls (t-test p = 0.018), with the increase being most characteristic of about a third of subjects. The authors noted that sequencing repertoires of T cell subpopulations would be needed to clarify what caused the increased clonality in CVID. CVID TCRbeta sequences were reported to have fewer deletions and N-nucleotide insertions and to lack highly modified clones with 13 or more V deletions. Correlations between repertoire features and clinical complications were limited by patient heterogeneity within the CVID cohort. Even though DNA input was the same, control samples had an average of about 80,000 unique sequences each, compared with approximately 30,000 in CVID samples. CVID subjects shared fewer TCRbeta clones with each other than healthy controls did (p < 0.0001).

This clone has just a few counts. The clone's antigen remains unknown. The read finishes 3 residues shy of the CDR3 end, and the germline J gene is used to complete it. Both CVID patients and healthy controls were predominantly of Caucasian heritage. Heparinized peripheral whole blood samples of about 5 to 8.5 ml were obtained from each donor. Genomic DNA from adults with common variable immune deficiency (CVID) and from healthy adult controls was used to sequence TCRbeta CDR3 repertoires. The control group was made up of roughly 22 healthy adult volunteers (roughly ten male and roughly twelve female) whose ages ranged from 23 to 66 years, with a mean age of approximately 32. Diluted blood was subjected to density centrifugation over Hypaque 1077 or Ficoll-Paque for isolation of peripheral blood mononuclear cells. Unsorted mononuclear cells served as the source of genomic DNA, which was extracted either by Qiagen column purification or by a centrifugation-based method.

For sequencing, equivalent amounts of genomic DNA were input from CVID and control samples. For every sample, a 60 bp segment covering the rearranged TCRbeta CDR3 region was amplified and then sequenced. The immunoSEQ assay, a bias-corrected multiplex PCR with high-throughput sequencing, was employed for TCRbeta amplification. Turning to the authors' computational methods: Each unique nucleotide sequence was treated as a clone and annotated with V, D and J genes, copy number and frequency. Sequences were labeled productive if in frame, and non-productive if out of frame or containing stop codons. As previously described, clonality was computed from Shannon's entropy. The predicted amino acid sequences of productive clones were used to derive the mean CDR3 Kyte-Doolittle hydropathy. The R hclust function was used to hierarchically cluster scaled V gene usage with Manhattan distance and complete linkage. Sharing of clones by CDR3 amino acid sequence was evaluated by resampling 12 repertoires per group over 100 rounds. The repertoires were searched for 55 to 75 published EBV-specific TCRbeta sequences and fewer than 250 published CMV-specific TCRbeta sequences. A couple of CVID samples yielding fewer than 10,000 sequences were excluded from analysis, leaving fewer than 50 CVID repertoires. TCRdb obtained this table from immuneACCESS and retained in-frame rearrangements with V and J assigned. These tables miss some clones; where compared with another copy, unresolved V genes account for less than half of the shortfall, and the remainder is unexplained. Clonal size and the V and J genes are those of that table, whereas D and trimming came from the DNA. This sample includes tens of thousands of clones, and none of them was observed just once. Together, the top ten hold around 2.8% of the sample.

V lost 0 bases and J lost 1 base; the stretch between them is 4 bases long. CDR1 and CDR2 (SGHAT, FQNNGV) derive from the germline V gene. There are 14 amino acids in the CDR3, from cysteine to phenylalanine inclusive. The DNA shown is the part of the CDR3 that was read: 33 bases, in frame from base 1. Sequencing was done on a sample of peripheral blood mononuclear cells. The TCR was taken from a person aged 18 to 75 in good health. The chain joins TRBV11-2 to TRBJ1-5; a confident D gene designation cannot be given. The DNA read from the CDR3 is TGTGCCAGCAGCTTAGAAGGCAGCAATCAGCCC. Its amino acids are CASSLEGSNQP. The whole CDR3 protein reads CASSLEGSNQPQHF.